The present entry profiles one T cell receptor beta chain with its context. Its specificity is not known. This specimen belongs to a study of cytomegalovirus exposure and HLA in healthy donors. Study-level findings and limits: In vitro data verified a few CMV-associated chains as specific for CMV antigens. It was only CMV serostatus that was available as immune exposure information. V- and J-gene trimming of TCR beta was linked (in a later analysis) to a missense DCLRE1C variant.

Researchers ran the PCR with 60 Vbeta and 13 Jbeta primers. The table came from immunoSEQ multiplex PCR; TCRdb's copy has only in-frame clones and leaves some out. This table has about 90,000 clones, less than 75% appearing once. Sequencing was carried out using PBMCs. This clonotype was sampled from a man aged 25 to 45 in good health and CMV-seronegative.

CDR3 residues: CASNWGLNQPQHF. CDR3 DNA: TGTGCCAGCAACTGGGGCCTCAATCAGCCCCAGCATTTT. J is TRBJ1-5 and V is TRBV28; possible D gene TRBD1, 5 bases. V was pared by 7 bases and J by 3 bases, with 10 bases between. The CDR3 spans 13 residues. Germline-derived CDR1 and CDR2 are MDHEN and SYDVKM.